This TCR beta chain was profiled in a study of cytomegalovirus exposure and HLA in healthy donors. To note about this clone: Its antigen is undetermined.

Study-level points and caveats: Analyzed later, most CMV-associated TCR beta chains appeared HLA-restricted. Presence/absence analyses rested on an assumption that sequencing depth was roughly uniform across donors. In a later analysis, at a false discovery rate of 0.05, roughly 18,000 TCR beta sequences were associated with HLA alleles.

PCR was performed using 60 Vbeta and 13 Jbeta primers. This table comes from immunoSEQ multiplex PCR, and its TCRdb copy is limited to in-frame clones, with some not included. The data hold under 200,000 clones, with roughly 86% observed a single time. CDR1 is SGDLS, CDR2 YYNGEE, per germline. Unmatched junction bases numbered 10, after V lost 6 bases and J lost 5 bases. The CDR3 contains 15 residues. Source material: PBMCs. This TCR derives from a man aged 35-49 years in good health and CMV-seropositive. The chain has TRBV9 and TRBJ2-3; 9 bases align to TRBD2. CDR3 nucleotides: TGTGCCAGCACAGATAGCGGGAGTAGAATAGATACGCAGTATTTT. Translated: CASTDSGSRIDTQYF. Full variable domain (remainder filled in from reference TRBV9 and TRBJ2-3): DSGVTQTPKHLITATGQRVTLRCSPRSGDLSVYWYQQSLDQGLQFLIQYYNGEERAKGNILERFSAQQFPDLHSELNLSSLELGDSALYFCASTDSGSRIDTQYFGPGTRLTVL.